Listed here is a single T cell receptor (beta chain). J gave up 2 bases and V 4 bases, and 2 bases lay outside the gene matches. The CDR3 runs to 14 residues. Germline V CDR1 and CDR2: LGHNA, YNFKEQ. This entry is derived from a study of blood T cell repertoires in COVID-19. In the study overall: Samples taken during acute and convalescent COVID-19 were collected in the United States, Italy and Spain. PBMCs, B-cell-depleted T cells, or T cells were the source of the cDNA or gDNA that made up the material.

Here immunoSEQ multiplex PCR was the method, and the copy in TCRdb shows in-frame clones only, minus some. The sample has about 280,000 clones; 85% to 90% are singletons. Seattle patients were enrolled while actively infected and followed longitudinally. Sequenced input: peripheral blood. The TCR sequence derives from a woman aged 30 to 39 with COVID-19, enrolled during active disease. The chain is built from TRBV4-2 and TRBJ1-5; 7 bases match TRBD1. The CDR3 DNA follows: TGTGCCAGCAGCCCAGGGACAGGCAATCAGCCCCAGCATTTT. Translated, it gives CASSPGTGNQPQHF.